Listed below are T cell receptor beta chains from one sample, sequenced in a study of technical replicates of blood from a few donors. This table comes from immunoSEQ multiplex PCR, and its TCRdb copy is limited to in-frame clones, with some not included. The profile shows roughly 87,000 clones, roughly nine tenths of them singletons. Input material: T cells isolated from PBMCs. The receptors derive from a human donor in good health. Each CDR3 is given with its conserved first and last residue. D genes are given only for firm matches. The size entry is marked missing in some rows and otherwise reads once, few, many or a size class.

>TRBJ2-7|TRBV4-2|14|-|-
CASSLGGASYEQYF
TGTGCCAGCAGCCTAGGGGGAGCCTCCTACGAGCAGTACTTC
>TRBJ2-2|TRBV4-3|15|-|-
CASSRVQGITGELFF
TGCGCCAGCAGCCGCGTTCAGGGGATCACCGGGGAGCTGTTTTTT
>TRBJ1-4|TRBV19|15|TRBD1|-
CASSIQDRGREKLFF
TGTGCCAGTAGTATCCAGGACAGGGGACGTGAAAAACTGTTTTTT
>TRBJ2-5|TRBV5-1|14|-|-
CASSPLTEKETQYF
TGCGCCAGCAGTCCCCTAACAGAGAAAGAGACCCAGTACTTC
>TRBJ2-3|TRBV5-7|17|TRBD1|-
CASSSRQGDKSTDTQYF
TGTGCCAGCAGCTCCCGACAGGGTGACAAGAGCACAGATACGCAGTATTTT
>TRBJ2-7|TRBV9|13|-|once
CASSENSGYEQYF
TGTGCCAGCAGCGAAAACTCTGGCTACGAGCAGTACTTC
>TRBJ2-7|TRBV29-1|14|-|-
CSVEVGRALIKQYF
TGCAGCGTTGAAGTCGGTAGAGCGCTGATTAAGCAGTACTTC
>TRBJ2-7|TRBV7-2|16|-|-
CASSLEQGLSNYEQYF
TGTGCCAGCAGCTTAGAACAGGGTTTAAGTAACTACGAGCAGTACTTC
>TRBJ1-2|TRBV27|14|-|-
CASSFGSRNYGYTF
TGTGCCAGCAGTTTCGGTTCAAGAAACTATGGCTACACCTTC
>TRBJ1-1|TRBV11-2|17|TRBD1|-
CASSLGYLQGADTEAFF
TGTGCCAGCAGCCTAGGATACCTTCAGGGGGCAGACACTGAAGCTTTCTTT
>TRBJ2-7|TRBV11-2|13|TRBD2|-
CASSPDGGNEQYF
TGTGCCAGCAGCCCTGACGGGGGGAACGAGCAGTACTTC
>TRBJ2-2|TRBV4-3|17|TRBD2|-
CASSQATSGGNTGELFF
TGCGCCAGCAGCCAAGCTACTAGCGGGGGGAACACCGGGGAGCTGTTTTTT
>TRBJ1-1|TRBV7-3|13|-|-
CASSSTGNTEAFF
TGTGCCAGCAGCTCTACAGGGAACACTGAAGCTTTCTTT
>TRBJ1-1|TRBV19|13|TRBD1|-
CASRTGTNTEAFF
TGTGCCAGTAGGACAGGGACAAACACTGAAGCTTTCTTT
>TRBJ2-5|TRBV30|13|-|-
CAWNWEFQETQYF
TGTGCCTGGAATTGGGAGTTCCAAGAGACCCAGTACTTC
>TRBJ1-1|TRBV28|13|-|few
CASSLSHNTEAFF
TGTGCCAGCAGTTTGTCACATAACACTGAAGCTTTCTTT
>TRBJ1-1|TRBV6-5|12|TRBD1|-
CASSRGQEGSFF
TGTGCCAGCAGCCGAGGACAGGAGGGGTCTTTCTTT
>TRBJ2-1|TRBV25-1|15|TRBD2|-
CASSPGAGGLNEQFF
TGTGCCAGCAGTCCGGGGGCGGGAGGGCTAAATGAGCAGTTCTTC
>TRBJ2-7|TRBV28|16|-|-
CASSFSGDATAYEQYF
TGTGCCAGCAGTTTTTCGGGGGACGCCACAGCCTACGAGCAGTACTTC
>TRBJ2-1|TRBV4-3|14|-|-
CASSQVERSNEQFF
TGCGCCAGCAGCCAAGTGGAGCGTTCCAATGAGCAGTTCTTC
>TRBJ2-7|TRBV7-9|17|TRBD1|-
CASSLDVPPGQGGEQYF
TGTGCCAGCAGCTTAGATGTCCCCCCTGGACAGGGGGGCGAGCAGTACTTC
>TRBJ2-6|TRBV27|13|-|-
CASSAYGANVLTF
TGTGCCAGCAGTGCGTACGGGGCCAACGTCCTGACTTTC
>TRBJ2-3|TRBV5-4|14|TRBD2|-
CASSPPSGVTTQYF
TGTGCCAGCAGCCCCCCGAGCGGGGTTACAACGCAGTATTTT
>TRBJ2-1|TRBV6-5|13|-|-
CASSYPGVREQFF
TGTGCCAGCAGTTACCCGGGAGTAAGGGAGCAGTTCTTC
>TRBJ2-5|TRBV9|14|TRBD2|-
CASTSGTRPETQYF
TGTGCCAGCACGTCCGGGACTAGACCAGAGACCCAGTACTTC
>TRBJ2-7|TRBV5-6|14|-|-
CASSLPRGAGEQYF
TGTGCCAGCAGCTTACCCAGGGGAGCAGGAGAGCAGTACTTC
>TRBJ1-2|TRBV29-1|13|-|-
CSVEDGGFEGYTF
TGCAGCGTTGAAGATGGAGGATTTGAGGGCTACACCTTC
>TRBJ2-7|TRBV6-1|15|TRBD1|once
CASSRGQGFSYEQYF
TGTGCCAGCAGTAGGGGACAGGGGTTCTCCTACGAGCAGTACTTC
>TRBJ1-5|TRBV5-6|13|-|-
CASSLGTHQPQHF
TGTGCCAGCAGCTTGGGCACTCATCAGCCCCAGCATTTT
>TRBJ1-2|TRBV7-9|14|TRBD1|-
CASSATGGLYGYTF
TGTGCCAGCAGCGCTACAGGGGGCTTGTATGGCTACACCTTC
>TRBJ2-1|TRBV4-2|14|-|-
CASSQEFSGHEQFF
TGTGCCAGCAGCCAAGAATTTAGCGGCCATGAGCAGTTCTTC
>TRBJ1-2|TRBV5-1|12|-|once
CASSLDVSGYTF
TGCGCCAGCAGCTTGGACGTTAGTGGCTACACCTTC
>TRBJ1-4|TRBV25-1|17|TRBD1|-
CASSEDRGTSTNEKLFF
TGTGCCAGCAGTGAAGACAGGGGCACATCAACTAATGAAAAACTGTTTTTT
>TRBJ2-7|TRBV20-1|11|-|-
CSGSAVYEQYF
TGCAGTGGGAGTGCTGTTTACGAGCAGTACTTC
>TRBJ2-7|TRBV6-1|14|TRBD2|once
CASTPISGIYEQYF
TGTGCCAGCACTCCGATTAGCGGGATTTACGAGCAGTACTTC
>TRBJ1-1|TRBV7-9|16|-|few
CASSLGGDGVSTEAFF
TGTGCCAGCAGCTTAGGGGGAGATGGGGTGAGCACTGAAGCTTTCTTT
>TRBJ1-1|TRBV30|14|-|-
CAWSNSWAGTEAFF
TGTGCCTGGAGTAATTCATGGGCGGGTACTGAAGCTTTCTTT
>TRBJ2-7|TRBV18|13|TRBD2|-
CASSGGTSNKQYF
TGTGCCAGCTCAGGGGGGACTAGCAACAAGCAGTACTTC
>TRBJ2-7|TRBV27|14|-|-
CASGSRQGYYEQYF
TGTGCCAGCGGATCCCGGCAGGGCTACTACGAGCAGTACTTC
>TRBJ1-3|TRBV4-2|16|TRBD1|few
CASSLGTGDSGNTIYF
TGTGCCAGCAGCCTAGGGACAGGGGACTCTGGAAACACCATATATTTT
>TRBJ2-7|TRBV30|13|-|-
CAWSVGVSWEQYF
TGTGCCTGGAGTGTAGGGGTGTCGTGGGAGCAGTACTTC
>TRBJ2-1|TRBV11-2|18|-|-
CASSLGSSGPSSYNEQFF
TGTGCCAGCAGCTTAGGTAGCAGCGGACCGAGCTCCTACAATGAGCAGTTCTTC
>TRBJ2-3|TRBV29-1|15|-|-
CSVGGLGSFTDTQYF
TGCAGCGTTGGAGGTCTTGGATCTTTCACAGATACGCAGTATTTT
>TRBJ2-3|TRBV19|14|-|few
CASSTKQVTDTQYF
TGTGCCAGTAGTACCAAACAGGTCACAGATACGCAGTATTTT